These 14 T cell receptor beta chains came from one sample sequenced in a study of blood T cell dynamics during melanoma immunotherapy. Time point reported: week 3, after first cycle of checkpoint inhibitor. Clones were read by immunoSEQ multiplex PCR, and TCRdb kept only the in-frame ones, dropping some. The repertoire includes roughly 20,000 clones, around 90% of them detected once, and around 7% sits in the top ten. The starting material was blood, obtained from a patient treated with checkpoint blockade. The source of these receptors is a human donor with melanoma.

This chain's CDR3 is CAISERRETQYF. CDR3 coding DNA: TGTGCCATCAGTGAGAGGAGGGAGACCCAGTACTTC. The chain uses TRBV10-3 and TRBJ2-5; possible D gene TRBD2, 5 bases. The germline CDR1 and CDR2 sequences are ENHRY and SYGVKD. Trimming shortened V by 2 bases and J by 5 bases, and 6 bases separated the two germline ends. CDR3 length: 12 residues.

The chain couples TRBV7-2 to TRBJ2-5; D possibly corresponds to TRBD2 (6 bases). The germline V gene has CDR1 SGHTA and CDR2 FQGNSA. Deletions cut 1 base from V and 6 bases from J, with 12 bases between. The CDR3 contains 14 residues. The CDR3 DNA reads TGTGCCAGCAGCTTAGAAGTAGGAGGGAAGACCCAGTACTTC. This translates into CASSLEVGGKTQYF.

This clone has a single count. The CDR3 is CASSESGLGTDTQYF. Here the CDR3 DNA reads TGCGCCAGCAGTGAGTCGGGACTAGGCACAGATACGCAGTATTTT. The chain employs TRBV10-1 and TRBJ2-3; the match to TRBD2 covers 8 bases. CDR1 and CDR2 (germline): WNHNN, SYGVQD (reference sequence). V lost 0 bases to trimming and J lost 1 base; unmatched junction nucleotides: 0. This CDR3 spans 15 amino acids.

The chain combines TRBV7-9 with TRBJ2-2; D call uncertain. The CDR3 totals 12 residues. Germline V CDR1 and CDR2: SEHNR, FQNEAQ (reference sequence). V was clipped by 2 bases and J by 7 bases, with 5 bases between them. CDR3 region: CASSLPRGELFF. CDR3 bases: TGTGCCAGCAGCTTACCACGCGGGGAGCTGTTTTTT. Together with reference TRBV7-9 and TRBJ2-2, the CDR3 gives the full variable domain: DTGVSQNPRHKITKRGQNVTFRCDPISEHNRLYWYRQTLGQGPEFLTYFQNEAQLEKSRLLSDRFSAERPKGSFSTLEIQRTEQGDSAMYLCASSLPRGELFFGEGSRLTVL.

The rearrangement uses TRBV10-3 and TRBJ1-5; 8 bases are a match to TRBD1. The CDR3 covers 15 residues. From germline, CDR1 is ENHRY and CDR2 SYGVKD. With V trimmed by 6 bases and J by 0 bases, 4 bases remained unmatched. This CDR3 reads CAIRAQGGSNQPQHF. Here the CDR3 DNA reads TGTGCCATCAGGGCACAGGGGGGTAGCAATCAGCCCCAGCATTTT.

The chain is built from TRBV7-2 and TRBJ2-5; no firm D call. This CDR3 region has 13 residues. Germline V gives CDR1 SGHTA, CDR2 FQGNSA. V lost 4 bases and J lost 1, with 7 bases in between. The CDR3 region is CASSSIPQETQYF. DNA for the CDR3: TGTGCCAGCAGCTCTATTCCCCAAGAGACCCAGTACTTC.

The chain carries TRBV19 and TRBJ1-5, with a weak D call TRBD1 (6 bases). Germline CDR1 is LNHDA and CDR2 is SQIVND (reference sequence). The CDR3 runs to 13 residues. V lost 8 bases to trimming and J lost 5 bases, with 13 bases between them. The CDR3 nucleotides are TGTGCCAGTGGCTTAAACAGGGATCAGCCCCAGCATTTT. It is translated as CASGLNRDQPQHF.

The rearrangement joins TRBV27 to TRBJ1-2; D unclear. The germline V gene encodes CDR1 MNHEY and CDR2 SMNVEV (reference sequence). V dropped 5 bases and J dropped 4 bases, with 20 bases sitting between them. The length of the CDR3 is 16 residues. The CDR3 DNA is TGTGCCAGCAGTCTCCGGGCCGGAGCGCTCGGCTATGGCTACACCTTC. This translates into CASSLRAGALGYGYTF.

The gene calls are TRBV28 and TRBJ1-5; tentatively, D is TRBD1 (5 bases). The CDR3 consists of 15 residues. Germline values: CDR1 MDHEN, CDR2 SYDVKM. V gave up 5 bases and J gave up 2 bases, with 13 bases separating them. The CDR3 sequence: CASSDVGRRNQPQHF. CDR3 bases: TGTGCCAGCAGTGACGTGGGGCGGCGCAATCAGCCCCAGCATTTT.

The chain couples TRBV6-1 to TRBJ1-1; D ambiguous. Germline CDR1 and CDR2: MNHNS and SASEGT. Trimming stripped 4 bases from V and 1 base from J, with 10 bases between. The CDR3 contains 14 residues. CDR3 in DNA: TGTGCCAGCAGTGGGATTAGAAGGAACACTGAAGCTTTCTTT. Translating it yields CASSGIRRNTEAFF.

This clone was seen only a few times. V is TRBV28 and J is TRBJ1-3; a weak D match, TRBD1 (5 bases). The CDR3 consists of 16 residues. V lost 8 bases and J 0 bases, leaving 17 bases between the germline ends. From germline, CDR1 is MDHEN and CDR2 SYDVKM. CDR3 nucleotides: TGTGCCAGCCACTCCCGGGACGGCTTCTCTGGAAACACCATATATTTT. Protein: CASHSRDGFSGNTIYF.

The chain recombines TRBV7-2 with TRBJ2-2, with TRBD2 matching over 9 bases. The CDR3 length is 18 residues. Germline loops: CDR1 SGHTA, CDR2 FQGNSA. V was clipped by 2 bases and J by 6 bases; unmatched bases: 13. CDR3 bases: TGTGCCAGCAGCTTAAGGGTAGCGGGAGCCGGCCGTCCCGGGGAGCTGTTTTTT. This sequence encodes CASSLRVAGAGRPGELFF.

The genes are TRBV19 and TRBJ2-4; 9 positions match TRBD2. This CDR3 spans 13 amino acids. Unmatched junction bases numbered 5, after V lost 1 base and J lost 13 bases. Germline CDR1 and CDR2: LNHDA and SQIVND (reference sequence). This chain's CDR3 is CASSIGGLARQYF. In DNA form, the CDR3 reads TGTGCCAGTAGTATAGGGGGACTAGCCCGACAGTACTTC.

The V call is TRBV28, the J call TRBJ2-5; D is unresolved. This CDR3 has 14 residues. V lost 6 bases and J lost 5, with 16 bases in between. Germline loops: CDR1 MDHEN, CDR2 SYDVKM. DNA of the CDR3: TGTGCCAGCAGCCCCTCGGGCCGTTTTGAGACCCAGTACTTC. Protein product: CASSPSGRFETQYF.